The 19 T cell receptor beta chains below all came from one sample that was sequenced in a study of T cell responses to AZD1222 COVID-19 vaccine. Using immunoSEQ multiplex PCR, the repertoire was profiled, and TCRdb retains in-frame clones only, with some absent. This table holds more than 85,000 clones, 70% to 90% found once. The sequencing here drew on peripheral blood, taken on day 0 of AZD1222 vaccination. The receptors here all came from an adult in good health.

DNA of the CDR3: TGCAGTGCTAGTATTACTAGCGCCACCTACAATGAGCAGTTCTTC. Protein: CSASITSATYNEQFF. The chain carries TRBV20-1 and TRBJ2-1; 7 bases match TRBD2. The CDR3 is 15 amino acids. Germline CDR1 DFQATT, CDR2 SNEGSKA (reference sequence). Germline trimming cut 3 bases from V and 2 bases from J; bases unmatched to any gene: 7.

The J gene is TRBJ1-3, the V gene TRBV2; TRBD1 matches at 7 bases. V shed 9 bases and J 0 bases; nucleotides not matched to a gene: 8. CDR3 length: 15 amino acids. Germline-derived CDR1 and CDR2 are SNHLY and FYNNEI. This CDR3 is CARPGQKSSGNTIYF. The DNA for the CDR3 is TGTGCCAGGCCGGGACAGAAGAGCTCTGGAAACACCATATATTTT. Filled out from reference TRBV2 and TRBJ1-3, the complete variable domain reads EPEVTQTPSHQVTQMGQEVILRCVPISNHLYFYWYRQILGQKVEFLVSFYNNEISEKSEIFDDQFSVERPDGSNFTLKIRSTKLEDSAMYFCARPGQKSSGNTIYFGEGSWLTVV.

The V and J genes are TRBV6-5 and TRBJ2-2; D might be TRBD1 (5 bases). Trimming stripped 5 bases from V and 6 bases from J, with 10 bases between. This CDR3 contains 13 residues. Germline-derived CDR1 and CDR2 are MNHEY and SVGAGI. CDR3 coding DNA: TGTGCCAGCAGTACCCAGGGATCCGGGGAGCTGTTTTTT. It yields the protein CASSTQGSGELFF.

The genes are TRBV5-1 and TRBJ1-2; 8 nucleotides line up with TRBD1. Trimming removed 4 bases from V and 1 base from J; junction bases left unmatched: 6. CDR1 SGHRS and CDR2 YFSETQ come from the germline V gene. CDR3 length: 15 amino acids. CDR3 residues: CASSDGTGDNYGYTF. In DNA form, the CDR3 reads TGCGCCAGCAGCGACGGGACAGGCGATAACTATGGCTACACCTTC.

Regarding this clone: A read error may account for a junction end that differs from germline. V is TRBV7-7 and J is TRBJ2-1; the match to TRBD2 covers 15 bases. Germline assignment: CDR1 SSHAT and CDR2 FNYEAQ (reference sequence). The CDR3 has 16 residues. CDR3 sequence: CASSLGGGLAGGEQFF. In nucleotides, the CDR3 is TGTGCTAGCAGCTTAGGAGGGGGACTAGCGGGAGGAGAGCAGTTCTTC.

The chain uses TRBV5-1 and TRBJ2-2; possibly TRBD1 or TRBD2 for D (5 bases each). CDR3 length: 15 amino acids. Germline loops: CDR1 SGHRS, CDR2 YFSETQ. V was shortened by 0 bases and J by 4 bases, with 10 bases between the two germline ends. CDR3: CASSLERGATGELFF. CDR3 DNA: TGCGCCAGCAGCTTGGAAAGGGGAGCCACCGGGGAGCTGTTTTTT.

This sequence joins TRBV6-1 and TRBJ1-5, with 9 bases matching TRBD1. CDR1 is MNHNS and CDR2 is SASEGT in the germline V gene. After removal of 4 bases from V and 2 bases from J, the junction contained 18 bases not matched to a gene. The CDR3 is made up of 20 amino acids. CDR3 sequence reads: CASSGTITGQGSWGNQPQHF. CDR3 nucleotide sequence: TGTGCCAGCAGTGGGACCATAACGGGACAGGGAAGCTGGGGCAATCAGCCCCAGCATTTT.

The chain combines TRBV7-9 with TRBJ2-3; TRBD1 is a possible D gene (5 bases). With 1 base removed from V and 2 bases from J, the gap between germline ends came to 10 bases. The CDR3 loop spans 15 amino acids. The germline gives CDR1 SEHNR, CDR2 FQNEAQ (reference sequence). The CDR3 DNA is TGTGCCAGCAGCTTAGAGACAGTACTCACAGATACGCAGTATTTT. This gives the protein CASSLETVLTDTQYF.

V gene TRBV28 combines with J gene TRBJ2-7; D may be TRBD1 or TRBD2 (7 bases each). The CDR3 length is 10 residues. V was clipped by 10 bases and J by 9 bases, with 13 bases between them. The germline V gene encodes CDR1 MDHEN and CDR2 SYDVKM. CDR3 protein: CATRGGSQYF. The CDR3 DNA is TGTGCCACCAGGGGGGGCTCGCAGTACTTC.

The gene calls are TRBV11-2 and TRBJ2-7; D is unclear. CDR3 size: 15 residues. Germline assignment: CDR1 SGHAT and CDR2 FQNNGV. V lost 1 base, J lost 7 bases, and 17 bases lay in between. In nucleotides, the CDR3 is TGTGCCAGCAGCTTAGTGGGCAGGCTGGTGGGAGAGCAGTACTTC. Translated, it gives CASSLVGRLVGEQYF. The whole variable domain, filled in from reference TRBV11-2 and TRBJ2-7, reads EAGVAQSPRYKIIEKRQSVAFWCNPISGHATLYWYQQILGQGPKLLIQFQNNGVVDDSQLPKDRFSAERLKGVDSTLKIQPAKLEDSAVYLCASSLVGRLVGEQYFGPGTRLTVT.

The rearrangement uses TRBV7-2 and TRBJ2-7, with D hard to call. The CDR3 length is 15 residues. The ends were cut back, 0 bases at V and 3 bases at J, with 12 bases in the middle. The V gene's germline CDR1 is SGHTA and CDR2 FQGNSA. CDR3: CASSLARNVGYEQYF. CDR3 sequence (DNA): TGTGCCAGCAGCTTAGCACGCAACGTAGGCTACGAGCAGTACTTC.

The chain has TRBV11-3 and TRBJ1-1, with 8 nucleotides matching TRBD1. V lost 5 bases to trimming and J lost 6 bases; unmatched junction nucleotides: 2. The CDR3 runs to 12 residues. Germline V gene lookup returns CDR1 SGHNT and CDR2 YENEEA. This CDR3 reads CASSLQGAEAFF. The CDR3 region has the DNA TGTGCCAGCAGCCTACAGGGGGCTGAAGCTTTCTTT.

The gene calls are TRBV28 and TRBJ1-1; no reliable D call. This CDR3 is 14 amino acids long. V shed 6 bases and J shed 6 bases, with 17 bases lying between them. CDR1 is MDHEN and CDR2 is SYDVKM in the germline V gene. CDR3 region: CASRNRAIRSEAFF. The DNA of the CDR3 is TGTGCCAGCAGGAACCGGGCGATTAGATCTGAAGCTTTCTTT.

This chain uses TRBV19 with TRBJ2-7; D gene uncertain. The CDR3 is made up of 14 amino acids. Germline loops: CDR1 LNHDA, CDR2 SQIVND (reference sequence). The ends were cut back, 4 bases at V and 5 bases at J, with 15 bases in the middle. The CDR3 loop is CASSSSGAVNEQYF. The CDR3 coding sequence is TGTGCCAGTAGTAGTTCAGGTGCCGTGAACGAGCAGTACTTC.

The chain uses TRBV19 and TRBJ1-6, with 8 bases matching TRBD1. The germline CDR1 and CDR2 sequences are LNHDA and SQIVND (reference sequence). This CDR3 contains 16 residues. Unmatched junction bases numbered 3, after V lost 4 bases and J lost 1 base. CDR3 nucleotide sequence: TGTGCCAGTAGTACCCGGACAGGGTCCTATAATTCACCCCTCCACTTT. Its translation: CASSTRTGSYNSPLHF.

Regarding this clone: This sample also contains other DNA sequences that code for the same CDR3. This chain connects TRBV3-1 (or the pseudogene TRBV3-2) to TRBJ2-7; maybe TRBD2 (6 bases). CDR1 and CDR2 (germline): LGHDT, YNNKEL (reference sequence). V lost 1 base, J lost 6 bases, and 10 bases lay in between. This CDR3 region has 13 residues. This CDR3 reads CASSQVGGSEQYF. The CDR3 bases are TGTGCCAGCAGCCAAGTCGGGGGTTCCGAGCAGTACTTC.

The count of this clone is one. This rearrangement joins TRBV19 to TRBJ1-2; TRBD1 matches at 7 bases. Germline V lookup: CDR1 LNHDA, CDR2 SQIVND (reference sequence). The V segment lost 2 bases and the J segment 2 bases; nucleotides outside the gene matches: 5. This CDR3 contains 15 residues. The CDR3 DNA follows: TGTGCCAGTAGTATAAGTGGGACAGCGAACTATGGCTACACCTTC. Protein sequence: CASSISGTANYGYTF.

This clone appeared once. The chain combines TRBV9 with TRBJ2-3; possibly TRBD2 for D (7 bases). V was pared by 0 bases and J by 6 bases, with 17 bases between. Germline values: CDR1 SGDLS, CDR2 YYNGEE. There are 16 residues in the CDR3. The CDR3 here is CASSVEAGAGWDTQYF. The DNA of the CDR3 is TGTGCCAGCAGCGTAGAGGCGGGGGCCGGTTGGGATACGCAGTATTTT.

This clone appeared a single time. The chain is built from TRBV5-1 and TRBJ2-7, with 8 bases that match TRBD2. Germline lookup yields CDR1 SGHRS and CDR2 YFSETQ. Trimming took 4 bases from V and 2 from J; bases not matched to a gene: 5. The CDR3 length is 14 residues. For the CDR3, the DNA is TGCGCCAGCAGCGAGAGCGGGGGACCCTACGAGCAGTACTTC. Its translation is CASSESGGPYEQYF.